This T cell receptor (beta chain) came from a study of shared clonotypes between healthy human individuals. Study at large: Donor ages ranged 18 to 49 years: a couple of women, three men.

This clone was found many times. Some clones are missing from TCRdb's copy, which holds only in-frame ones; the method was immunoSEQ multiplex PCR. The sample includes around 700,000 clones, 90% to 95% of them seen just once. The CDR3 totals 14 residues. Trimming removed 2 bases from V and 6 bases from J, with 14 bases in between. In germline, CDR1 is MNHEY, CDR2 SVGAGI. The naive CD8 fraction comprised CD45RO-negative cells positively selected for CCR7 and excluded terminally differentiated effector memory CD45RA+ cells. Nashville, Tennessee was home to all donors, each a Caucasian adult. The genes are TRBV6-5 and TRBJ2-7; no reliable D call. The sequence derives from a man younger than 40 in good health. Material for sequencing was naive CD8+ T cells sorted from blood. CDR3 loop: CASSYRGSETEQYF. Written as DNA, the CDR3 is TGTGCCAGCAGTTACCGAGGATCCGAAACCGAGCAGTACTTC.